A selection of T cell receptor beta chains follows, all from one sample in a study of blood T cell repertoires in COVID-19. TCRdb keeps only in-frame clones here, not all; method: immunoSEQ multiplex PCR. The data show approximately 240,000 clones, 75% to 90% seen once. The sequenced sample consisted of PBMCs or T cells enriched from blood (not recorded which). The receptors come from a young woman with acute COVID-19. Each CDR3 is given with its conserved first and last residue. The D gene is left open where the match is weak. Only some rows state a clone size, as once, few, many or a class for expanded clones.

J | D | V | size | DNA | CDR3
TRBJ2-5 | TRBD2 | TRBV20-1 | . | TGCAGTGCTTTAGCGGGGGAGACCCAGTACTTC | CSALAGETQYF
TRBJ1-1 | TRBD1 | TRBV5-8 | . | TGTGCCAGCAGCTTGGGAGGACAGGGAAGGAACACTGAAGCTTTCTTT | CASSLGGQGRNTEAFF
TRBJ2-1 | TRBD2 | TRBV20-1 | . | TGCAGTGCTAGTGAACCGGGACTAGCGGTTGACAATGAGCAGTTCTTC | CSASEPGLAVDNEQFF
TRBJ1-5 | TRBD1 | TRBV19 | . | TGTGCCAGTAGTCGTGACAGGGGGCTTATTCAGCCCCAGCATTTT | CASSRDRGLIQPQHF
TRBJ2-7 | TRBD1 | TRBV5-6 | few | TGTGCCAGCAGCTTTAGGGTCCCCAGGACAGGGGATTACGAGCAGTACTTC | CASSFRVPRTGDYEQYF
TRBJ2-5 | TRBD1 | TRBV5-1 | once | TGCGCCAGCAGCTTGGTAGGGACAGGGGGCCGAGGTCGAGAGACCCAGTACTTC | CASSLVGTGGRGRETQYF
TRBJ2-4 | . | TRBV29-1 | once | TGCAGCGTCCGCGTTCTCCCAGGGGACATTCAGTACTTC | CSVRVLPGDIQYF
TRBJ2-3 | TRBD2 | TRBV19 | once | TGTGCCAGTAGTATAGAGGCCGGGACTAGTTTTAGGGATACGCAGTATTTT | CASSIEAGTSFRDTQYF
TRBJ2-7 | . | TRBV12-3/TRBV12-4 | . | TGTGCCAGCAGTGCGACTACGTACGAGCAGTACTTC | CASSATTYEQYF
TRBJ1-2 | . | TRBV7-2 | . | TGTGCCAGCAGTATACAGAGGGATTATGGCTACACCTTC | CASSIQRDYGYTF
TRBJ1-3 | TRBD1 | TRBV2 | . | TGTGCCAGCAGTAGGGACAGTGGAAACACCATATATTTT | CASSRDSGNTIYF
TRBJ2-7 | TRBD1 | TRBV28 | few | TGTGCCAGCAAATTAGCACAGGGGGCCGACTACGAGCAGTACTTC | CASKLAQGADYEQYF
TRBJ1-6 | . | TRBV6-5 | . | TGTGCCAGCAGGTCGGGCGGAGGACGAGAATCACCCCTCCACTTT | CASRSGGGRESPLHF
TRBJ2-3 | TRBD2 | TRBV2 | . | TGTGCCAGCAGTGTTACTACTAGACCGAGCGGGGGGACCACAGATACGCAGTATTTT | CASSVTTRPSGGTTDTQYF
TRBJ2-1 | TRBD2 | TRBV5-1 | . | TGCGCCAGCAGCTTGGGGCTAGCGGGAGGGGGGCCCTACAATGAGCAGTTCTTC | CASSLGLAGGGPYNEQFF
TRBJ1-3 | . | TRBV12-3/TRBV12-4 | . | TGTGCCAGCAGTCGGGGGGGAAACACCATATATTTT | CASSRGGNTIYF
TRBJ2-3 | TRBD2 | TRBV13 | . | TGTGCCAGCAGCTTAGAAGCGGGAGGGGGCACAGATACGCAGTATTTT | CASSLEAGGGTDTQYF
TRBJ2-2 | TRBD1 | TRBV18 | . | TGTGCCAGCTCAGCTGGGACAGGGTTAAACACCGGGGAGCTGTTTTTT | CASSAGTGLNTGELFF
TRBJ1-1 | . | TRBV4-1 | few | TGCGCCAGCAGCCAAGATTATTTACGGGGGGCAGGGTGGAACACTGAAGCTTTCTTT | CASSQDYLRGAGWNTEAFF
TRBJ1-1 | . | TRBV6-5 | . | TGTGCCAGCAGCCTAAAGATGAACACTGAAGCTTTCTTT | CASSLKMNTEAFF
TRBJ1-1 | . | TRBV25-1 | . | TGTGCCAGCACCCGACAGGACTCCCGGGCTTTCTTT | CASTRQDSRAFF
TRBJ2-2 | . | TRBV11-2 | few | TGTGCCAGCAGCCCCCGGGCCCCCTCGGGAACATCCACCGGGGAGCTGTTTTTT | CASSPRAPSGTSTGELFF
TRBJ1-2 | . | TRBV21-1 | . | TGTGCCAGCAGCATAGCCCCAGGGCTTAACTATGGCTACACCTTC | CASSIAPGLNYGYTF
TRBJ1-3 | . | TRBV7-2 | . | TGTGCCAGCAGCTCTCAACTAGCGGCAGCTGGAAACACCATATATTTT | CASSSQLAAAGNTIYF
TRBJ2-5 | . | TRBV24-1 | . | TGTGCCACCAGTGATTCGGGGGACAGTGCTCAAGAGACCCAGTACTTC | CATSDSGDSAQETQYF
TRBJ1-1 | . | TRBV27 | few | TGTGCCAGCAGTCCGAAAACCCCGGGACATAGGAACACTGAAGCTTTCTTT | CASSPKTPGHRNTEAFF
TRBJ2-1 | . | TRBV9 | . | TGTGCCAGCAGCGTAGGGCAGGGCCCTTCCTACAATGAGCAGTTCTTC | CASSVGQGPSYNEQFF
TRBJ2-5 | . | TRBV5-4 | . | TGTGCCAGCAGCAAGGACAGCCAAGAGACCCAGTACTTC | CASSKDSQETQYF
TRBJ2-2 | TRBD1 | TRBV28 | . | TGTGCCAGCATACAGGGGGCTGCCGGGGAGCTGTTTTTT | CASIQGAAGELFF
TRBJ2-7 | TRBD2 | TRBV10-3 | . | TGTGCCATCGGGATAGCGGGGGCCAGCGAGCAGTACTTC | CAIGIAGASEQYF
TRBJ2-3 | . | TRBV25-1 | . | TGTGCCAGCAGTGACTCCCGGTTACCCACAGATACGCAGTATTTT | CASSDSRLPTDTQYF
TRBJ2-1 | TRBD2 | TRBV3-1/TRBV3-2 | . | TGTGCCAGCAGCCGAACGGGACTAGCGGGGGGGCTAATGAAGTTCTTC | CASSRTGLAGGLMKFF
TRBJ2-7 | . | TRBV25-1 | once | TGTGCCAGCAGTGAACTTACGGGACAAAACTACGAGCAGTACTTC | CASSELTGQNYEQYF
TRBJ2-1 | TRBD2 | TRBV7-3 | . | TGTGCCAGCAGCCTTATAGCGGGGGCGGACAATGAGCAGTTCTTC | CASSLIAGADNEQFF
TRBJ1-2 | TRBD1 | TRBV19 | . | TGTGCCAGTAGTCGTCCCGGGACAGGGAACTATGGCTACACCTTC | CASSRPGTGNYGYTF
TRBJ2-3 | . | TRBV25-1 | . | TGTGCCAGCAGTCCGGGGGCAGATACGCAGTATTTT | CASSPGADTQYF
TRBJ2-5 | . | TRBV7-9 | once | TGTGCCAGCAGCTTAGTTCCGGGTCAAGAGACCCAGTACTTC | CASSLVPGQETQYF
TRBJ2-7 | . | TRBV6-1 | . | TGTGCCAGCAGTGAAGGGGAGTCAGCCTACGAGCAGTACTTC | CASSEGESAYEQYF
TRBJ2-1 | . | TRBV28 | . | TGTGCCAGCAGTGATATCAGGGGATTGGCGAATGAGCAGTTCTTC | CASSDIRGLANEQFF
TRBJ2-2 | TRBD2 | TRBV5-1 | . | TGCGCCAGCGGACCCGGGACTAGCGGGACCCACACCGGGGAGCTGTTTTTT | CASGPGTSGTHTGELFF
TRBJ2-7 | . | TRBV20-1 | . | TGCAGTGTTTCGGGATCTTGGCAGTACTTC | CSVSGSWQYF